This T cell receptor beta chain was captured by sequencing in a study of cytomegalovirus exposure and HLA in healthy donors (dated by TCRdb to about 2017). Turning to the overall study: An earlier analysis of approximately 600 of the donors reported 276 Gb of sequence data and around 110 million unique TCR beta sequences from about 179 million T cells. High-throughput TCR immunosequencing, statistical association of individual TCRs with disease status, and machine learning were combined to predict cytomegalovirus infection status. Across some 400 genotyped donors of the cohort, an average of roughly 250,000 unique TCR beta nucleotide sequences per donor were sequenced, and roughly 20% of those sequences were non-productive. A later analysis re-examined previously published TCR beta repertoires from more than 550 donors and added high-resolution HLA genotyping to investigate patterns of TCR occurrence. All discovery cohort repertoires had been generated on a single sequencing platform. Approximately 310 gigabases of sequencing data and some 85 million unique TCR sequences were included in an early release covering 550 to 650 HLA-typed donors. Donor age, sex, ethnicity and CMV serostatus were compiled alongside the repertoire data. A later genetic analysis took genome-wide SNP genotypes for about 55% of the 666 donors and used that subset as a discovery cohort. HLA typing included class I and class II loci at four-digit resolution. The genetic ancestry cluster associated with self-reported Caucasian donors included 81% of the approximately 430 genotyped donors. The T cell repertoires of 700 or so subjects were profiled by immunosequencing and related to cytomegalovirus serostatus. In addition to the first cohort of 650 to 750 subjects, a separate validation cohort of 130 or so different subjects was used. An earlier analysis of roughly 600 of the donors used high-throughput TCR beta sequencing to judge whether each TCR beta V gene segment behaved as functional or pseudogenic. Four to six DR-DQ haplotypes were handled as single units for association and clustering because linkage in the cohort was strong. Rather than using new phenotypic data, the later analysis identified candidate immune exposures from TCR beta sequences and from how often those sequences occurred across donors. The study was designed to test whether signatures of past pathogen exposure could be identified by cataloging public T cell receptors. The number of donors typed differed by locus, with roughly 620-630 for A, B, C, DRB1 and DQB1, roughly 520 for DQA1, over 600 for DPA1, and over 400 for DPB1.

The cohort was made up of roughly 670 healthy bone marrow donors. At the time of sampling, every cohort member was nominally healthy, though immune exposures that went unrecorded were likely present. The donor tested CMV seronegative and was one of the 352 seronegative cohort members. A peripheral blood sample was collected from each donor, and TCR beta sequencing was performed on peripheral blood mononuclear cells. Genomic DNA extraction from the blood cell samples was performed with the Qiagen DNeasy Blood Extraction Kit. The study at large found these results: A further reported finding was that TCR beta sequences accurately predicted the HLA-A and HLA-B alleles for most subjects in the first cohort. At a false discovery rate of 0.05, a later analysis linked 16,000 or so TCR beta sequences to specific HLA alleles. According to a later analysis, TCR association rates differed among HLA loci, with DRB1 alleles showing the most associated TCRs and HLA-C alleles showing the fewest. In both the original and validation cohorts, the classifier was reported to diagnose cytomegalovirus status with high specificity and sensitivity. An association between a missense DCLRE1C variant and V-gene and J-gene trimming of TCR beta chains was found in a later genetic analysis and replicated in an independent cohort. Because counts were too low, 15 or so rarely observed V segments, including chromosome 9 orphons, were excluded from the earlier analysis of several hundred of the donors. In a later genetic analysis, fewer N-insertions in productive TCRs were reported among donors in an Asian-associated ancestry cluster than the roughly 700-donor mean. The 87-base-pair reads could not distinguish some IMGT-functional V segments, including TRBV6-2 and TRBV6-3, so those segments were excluded. A few of the identified cytomegalovirus-associated TCR beta chains were confirmed in vitro to be specific for cytomegalovirus antigens. For the cohort, immune exposure information was limited to CMV serostatus. A later analysis found that most CMV-associated TCR beta chains appeared HLA-restricted, with HLA associations seemingly driven largely by CMV exposure. Linkage disequilibrium might explain the correlated functional status among segregating V segments, but an unknown experimental factor could not be ruled out. When HLA alleles, especially DR and DQ, strongly co-occurred, attributing TCR associations to individual alleles was difficult. A later analysis found that HLA-associated TCR beta chains were more clonally expanded and had lower generation probabilities than equally common non-associated chains. Only TCR beta chains were sequenced in this cohort, and the absence of alpha or paired-chain data limited detectable features. A cluster of highly shared sequence variants was judged likely to represent a technical artifact of the sequencing pipeline. In an earlier analysis of roughly 500 of the donors, most TCR beta V segments appeared in productive rearrangements about 87% or about 30% of the time, broadly matching IMGT annotations. The study listed approximately 160 TCR beta chains as associated with cytomegalovirus. While some public TCRs were present in many individuals, most TCR sequences turned up only very rarely across donors. According to a later analysis, parvovirus B19, influenza, CMV and Epstein-Barr virus appeared linked to several top co-occurrence clusters. Sequencing depth was assumed to be roughly uniform across donors in the presence/absence analyses, though that assumption may not hold. Because HLA typing was missing for some donors at each locus, association tests included only the typed subset. According to the authors, the approach could potentially be generalized to other disease states and immunological phenotypes.

As regards this clone: This clone's antigen is unknown.

From the cysteine through the phenylalanine, the CDR3 covers 15 amino acids. Of the read, only the CDR3 DNA is kept; its 45 bases are in frame from base 1. The germline V gene (reference sequence) sets CDR1 to SGHNT and CDR2 to YYREEE. V trim: 4 bases; J trim: 7 bases; unmatched bases: 9. The library came from the immunoSEQ multiplex PCR assay. For the multiplex PCR, a mixture combining 60 forward primers for TCR Vbeta segments and 13 reverse primers for TCR Jbeta segments was used. The CDR3 region of rearranged TCR beta genes was amplified from genomic DNA with a multiplex PCR assay. Amplified TCR beta libraries were sequenced as 87-base-pair reads on the Illumina HiSeq System. In the paper's pipeline: A later analysis counted tens of millions of unique TCR beta chains across the 650 to 800 repertoires, and about 10 million of these chains were shared by at least two donors. To remove PCR and sequencing errors, raw reads were error-corrected and collapsed into unique sequences using a nearest-neighbor algorithm that merged closely related sequences. Alignment of CDR3 sequences to IMGT reference sequences was used to assign V, D and J gene segments. For a sequence to be retained, a match of at least six nucleotides was required to both a V gene segment and a J gene segment. Rearrangements were called productive when the CDR3 lacked stop codons and stayed in frame with V and J; all others were non-productive. Following IMGT convention, CDR3 was defined as the stretch from the second conserved V-encoded cysteine to the conserved J-encoded phenylalanine. The earlier analysis of 500 to 650 of the donors excluded any sequence lacking an unambiguous match to a single V gene segment. In an earlier analysis of 587 of the donors, V segments were called functional above 56.7% productive rearrangements and were called segregating when the between-donor standard deviation exceeded 5%. A statistical classification framework was built for diagnosing cytomegalovirus status from the catalog of TCR beta chain sequences. A later analysis assigned V and J genes by comparing TCR nucleotide sequences with IMGT/GENE-DB human TR gene sequences. Using the TCRdist pipeline, a later analysis assigned CDR3 sequences along with most-parsimonious VDJ recombination scenarios. In a later analysis, each TCR beta chain was defined by its CDR3 amino acid sequence together with its V-gene family, and reads without a unique V-gene family were excluded. A later analysis removed 550 to 650 highly shared, low-generation-probability nucleotide sequences to deal with suspected cross-contamination and a sequencing artifact. A later analysis calculated a clonal expansion index for each public chain from normalized within-repertoire ranks of inferred template counts. Generation probabilities in a later analysis came from a VDJ recombination model fitted to out-of-frame rearrangements, and those results were checked against IGoR. In a later analysis, hypergeometric tests were used to score TCR-TCR, TCR-HLA and TCR-CMV co-occurrence, with a repertoire-size bias correction applied to TCR pairs. False discovery rates were estimated in a later analysis by permuting HLA or CMV assignments 20 times. A later analysis grouped co-occurring TCRs with DBSCAN, adding TCRdist sequence similarity when clustering within HLA-allele-positive subsets. For co-occurrence clustering, repertoires with fewer than 30,000 or more than 120,000 public chains were excluded, along with several repertoires with anomalous nucleotide sharing. TCRdb stores this immuneACCESS table with in-frame sequences only. Part of the clones is absent; in the studies checked, under half of the shortfall reflects unresolved V genes, and no reason is known for the rest. The D gene and trimming were derived from the DNA, and the V and J assignments and clone size from that table. This sample's listing comprises approximately 130,000 clones. Of the sample, approximately 1.9% falls within the top ten clones.

This sequence originates from a woman aged 60-75 years in good health and CMV-seronegative. What was sequenced was PBMCs. The chain is encoded by TRBV5-4 joined to TRBJ1-4, with 8 middle bases fitting TRBD1. The CDR3 amino acid sequence is: CASSLGGGQVEKLFF. The DNA sequence follows: TGTGCCAGCAGCCTCGGTGGGGGACAGGTTGAAAAACTGTTTTTT. With the rest looked up from the reference TRBV5-4 and TRBJ1-4 genes rather than sequenced, the full variable domain is ETGVTQSPTHLIKTRGQQVTLRCSSQSGHNTVSWYQQALGQGPQFIFQYYREEENGRGNFPPRFSGLQFPNYSSELNVNALELDDSALYLCASSLGGGQVEKLFFGSGTQLSVL.